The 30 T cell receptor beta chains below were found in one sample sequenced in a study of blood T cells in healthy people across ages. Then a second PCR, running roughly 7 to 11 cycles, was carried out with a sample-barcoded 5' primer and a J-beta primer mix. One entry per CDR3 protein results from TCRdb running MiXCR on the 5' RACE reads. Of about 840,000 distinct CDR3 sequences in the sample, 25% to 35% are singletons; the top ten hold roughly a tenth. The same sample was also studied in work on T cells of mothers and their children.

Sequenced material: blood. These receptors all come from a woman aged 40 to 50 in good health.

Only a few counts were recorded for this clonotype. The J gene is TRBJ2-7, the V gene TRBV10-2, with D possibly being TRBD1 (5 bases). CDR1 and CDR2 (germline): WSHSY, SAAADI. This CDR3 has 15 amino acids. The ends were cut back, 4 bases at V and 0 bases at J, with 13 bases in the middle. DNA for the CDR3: TGCGCCAGCAGTGGCCCCCGACAGTCCTCCTACGAGCAGTACTTC. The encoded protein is CASSGPRQSSYEQYF.

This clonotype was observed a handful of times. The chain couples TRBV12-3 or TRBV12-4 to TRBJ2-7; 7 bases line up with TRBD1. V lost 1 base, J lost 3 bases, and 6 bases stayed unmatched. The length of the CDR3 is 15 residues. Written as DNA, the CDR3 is TGTGCCAGCAGTTTAGGGAGACAGGGAGTCTACGAGCAGTACTTC. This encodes CASSLGRQGVYEQYF.

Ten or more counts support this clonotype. CDR3 DNA: TGTGCCAGCAGCCATGGACAGGGCGATGGCTACACCTTC. Residues: CASSHGQGDGYTF. The chain couples TRBV7-2 to TRBJ1-2; 8 bases are a match to TRBD1. V dropped 5 bases and J dropped 6; count of bases not matched to a gene: 5. The CDR3 covers 13 residues. Germline-derived CDR1 and CDR2 are SGHTA and FQGNSA.

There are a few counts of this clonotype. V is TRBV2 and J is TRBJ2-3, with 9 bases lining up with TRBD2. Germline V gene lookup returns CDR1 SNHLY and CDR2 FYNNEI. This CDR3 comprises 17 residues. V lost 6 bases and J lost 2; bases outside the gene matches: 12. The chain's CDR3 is CASRGGSGGYHTDTQYF. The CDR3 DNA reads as TGTGCCAGCAGGGGGGGTAGCGGGGGCTACCACACAGATACGCAGTATTTT.

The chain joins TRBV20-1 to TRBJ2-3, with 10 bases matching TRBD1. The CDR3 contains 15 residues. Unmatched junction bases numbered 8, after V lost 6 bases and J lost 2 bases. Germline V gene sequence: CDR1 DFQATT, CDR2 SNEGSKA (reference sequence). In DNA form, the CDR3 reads TGCAGTGCCTCCCTAGGACAGGGGGTCACAGATACGCAGTATTTT. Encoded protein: CSASLGQGVTDTQYF.

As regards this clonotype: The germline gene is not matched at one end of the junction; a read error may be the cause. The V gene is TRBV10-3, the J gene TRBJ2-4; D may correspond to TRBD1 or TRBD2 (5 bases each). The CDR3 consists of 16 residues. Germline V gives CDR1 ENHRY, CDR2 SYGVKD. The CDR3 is CAICESGGQMTYKQYF. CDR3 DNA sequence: TGTGCCATCTGTGAGTCCGGAGGACAAATGACCTACAAGCAGTACTTC.

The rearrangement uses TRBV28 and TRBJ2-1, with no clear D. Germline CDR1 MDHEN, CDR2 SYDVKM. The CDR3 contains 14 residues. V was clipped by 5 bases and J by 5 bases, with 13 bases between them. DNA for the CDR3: TGTGCCAGCAGTGAACGGCTCGCCCACAATGAGCAGTTCTTC. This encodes CASSERLAHNEQFF. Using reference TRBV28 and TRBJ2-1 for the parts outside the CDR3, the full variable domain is DVKVTQSSRYLVKRTGEKVFLECVQDMDHENMFWYRQDPGLGLRLIYFSYDVKMKEKGDIPEGYSVSREKKERFSLILESASTNQTSMYLCASSERLAHNEQFFGPGTRLTVL.

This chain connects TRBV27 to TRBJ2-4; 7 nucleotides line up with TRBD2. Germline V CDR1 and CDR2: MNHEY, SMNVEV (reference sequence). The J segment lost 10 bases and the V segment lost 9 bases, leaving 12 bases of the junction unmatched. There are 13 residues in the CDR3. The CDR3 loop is CASSWGGNGIQYF. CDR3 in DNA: TGTGCCAGTAGCTGGGGAGGGAATGGGATTCAGTACTTC.

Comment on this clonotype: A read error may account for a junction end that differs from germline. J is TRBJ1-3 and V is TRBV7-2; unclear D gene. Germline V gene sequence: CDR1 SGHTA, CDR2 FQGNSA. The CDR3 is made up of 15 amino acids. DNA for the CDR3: TGTGCCAGCAGCTCCTGGGCCGGCTCTGAAAACACCATATATTTT. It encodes CASSSWAGSENTIYF.

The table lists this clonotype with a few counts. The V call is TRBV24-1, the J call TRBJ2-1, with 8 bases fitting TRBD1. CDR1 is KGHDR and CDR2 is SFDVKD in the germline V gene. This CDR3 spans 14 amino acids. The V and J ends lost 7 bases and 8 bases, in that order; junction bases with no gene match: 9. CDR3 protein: CATRKDREGDEQFF. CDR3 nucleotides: TGTGCCACCAGGAAGGACAGGGAAGGGGATGAGCAGTTCTTC.

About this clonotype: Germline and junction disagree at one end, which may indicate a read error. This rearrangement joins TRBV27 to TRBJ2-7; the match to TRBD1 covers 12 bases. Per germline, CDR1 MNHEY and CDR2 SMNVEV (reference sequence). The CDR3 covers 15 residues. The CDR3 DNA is TGTGCCAGCAGTTTAACCGGGACAGGGGGCTACAAGCAGTACTTC. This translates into CASSLTGTGGYKQYF.

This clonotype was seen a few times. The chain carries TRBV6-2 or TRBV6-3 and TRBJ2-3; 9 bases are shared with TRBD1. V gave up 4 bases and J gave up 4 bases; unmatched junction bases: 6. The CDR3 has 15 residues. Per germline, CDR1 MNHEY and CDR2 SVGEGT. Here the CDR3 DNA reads TGTGCCAGCAGTTCCTGGGACAGGGTGGCAGATACGCAGTATTTT. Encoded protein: CASSSWDRVADTQYF.

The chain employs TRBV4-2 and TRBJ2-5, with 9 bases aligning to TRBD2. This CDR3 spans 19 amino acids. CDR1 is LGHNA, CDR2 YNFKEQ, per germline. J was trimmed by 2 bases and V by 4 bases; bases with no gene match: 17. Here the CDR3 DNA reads TGTGCCAGCAGCCTGACGGTCGTTGGCGGGGGGGCGGTACAAGAGACCCAGTACTTC. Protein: CASSLTVVGGGAVQETQYF.

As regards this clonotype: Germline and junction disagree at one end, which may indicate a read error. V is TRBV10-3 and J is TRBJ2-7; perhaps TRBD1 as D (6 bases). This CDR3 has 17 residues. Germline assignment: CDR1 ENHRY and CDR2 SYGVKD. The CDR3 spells CAISERTSGLGAYERYF. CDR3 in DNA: TGTGCCATCAGTGAGAGAACCTCAGGACTGGGGGCCTACGAGCGGTACTTC.

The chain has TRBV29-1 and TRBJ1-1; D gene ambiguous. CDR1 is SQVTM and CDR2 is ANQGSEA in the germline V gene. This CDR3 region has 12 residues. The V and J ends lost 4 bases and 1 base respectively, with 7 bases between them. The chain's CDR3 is CSVVWRNTEAFF. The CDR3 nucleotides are TGCAGCGTTGTTTGGAGGAACACTGAAGCTTTCTTT. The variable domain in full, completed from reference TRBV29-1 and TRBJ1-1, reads SAVISQKPSRDICQRGTSLTIQCQVDSQVTMMFWYRQQPGQSLTLIATANQGSEATYESGFVIDKFPISRPNLTFSTLTVSNMSPEDSSIYLCSVVWRNTEAFFGQGTRLTVV.

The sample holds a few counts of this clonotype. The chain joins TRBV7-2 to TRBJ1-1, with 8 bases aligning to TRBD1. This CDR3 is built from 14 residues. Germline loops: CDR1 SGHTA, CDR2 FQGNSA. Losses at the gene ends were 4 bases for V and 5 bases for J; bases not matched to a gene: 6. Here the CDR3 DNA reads TGTGCCAGCAGCTCCCAGGGGGCGATGACTGAAGCTTTCTTT. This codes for CASSSQGAMTEAFF.

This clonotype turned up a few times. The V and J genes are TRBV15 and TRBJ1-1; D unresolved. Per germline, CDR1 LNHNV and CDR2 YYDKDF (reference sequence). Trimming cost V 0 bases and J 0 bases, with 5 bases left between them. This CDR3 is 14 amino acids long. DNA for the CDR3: TGTGCCACCAGCAGAGACCTCATGAACACTGAAGCTTTCTTT. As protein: CATSRDLMNTEAFF.

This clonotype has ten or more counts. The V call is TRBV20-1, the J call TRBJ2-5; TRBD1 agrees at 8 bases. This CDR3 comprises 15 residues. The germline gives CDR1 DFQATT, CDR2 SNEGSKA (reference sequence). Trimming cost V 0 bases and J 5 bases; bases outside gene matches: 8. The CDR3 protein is CSARDDRGLGETQYF. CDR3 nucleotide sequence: TGCAGTGCTAGAGATGACAGGGGCCTCGGGGAGACCCAGTACTTC.

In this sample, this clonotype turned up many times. CDR3 bases: TGTGCCAGCAGCTTTCTTCAGTGGGGACAAACGGGCGAGCAGTACTTC. It encodes CASSFLQWGQTGEQYF. The chain uses TRBV7-9 and TRBJ2-7; D is perhaps TRBD1 (6 bases). The CDR3 loop spans 16 amino acids. From germline, CDR1 is SEHNR and CDR2 FQNEAQ (reference sequence). Trimming took off 3 bases at V and 6 bases at J, with 21 bases between the two ends.

CDR3 loop: CSVNGGRGCVSYNEQFF. In DNA form, the CDR3 reads TGCAGCGTGAATGGGGGTAGGGGGTGCGTCTCCTACAATGAGCAGTTCTTC. The chain has TRBV29-1 and TRBJ2-1, with D tentatively TRBD1 (6 bases). The CDR3 consists of 17 residues. V gave up 6 bases and J gave up 0 bases, with 21 bases separating them. CDR1 and CDR2 (germline): SQVTM, ANQGSEA.

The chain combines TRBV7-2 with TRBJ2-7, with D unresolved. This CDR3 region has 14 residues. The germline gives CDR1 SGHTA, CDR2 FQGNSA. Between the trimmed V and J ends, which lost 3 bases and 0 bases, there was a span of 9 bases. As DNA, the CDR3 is TGTGCCAGCAGCTTCCATGCAGGCTCCTACGAGCAGTACTTC. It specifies CASSFHAGSYEQYF.

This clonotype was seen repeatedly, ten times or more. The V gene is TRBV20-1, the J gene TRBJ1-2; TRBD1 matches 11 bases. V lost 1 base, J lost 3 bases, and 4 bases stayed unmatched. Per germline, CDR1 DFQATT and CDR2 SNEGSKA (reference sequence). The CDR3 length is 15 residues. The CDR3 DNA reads TGCAGTGCTAGAGCACTGGGACAGGGGGACTATGGCTACACCTTC. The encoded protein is CSARALGQGDYGYTF.

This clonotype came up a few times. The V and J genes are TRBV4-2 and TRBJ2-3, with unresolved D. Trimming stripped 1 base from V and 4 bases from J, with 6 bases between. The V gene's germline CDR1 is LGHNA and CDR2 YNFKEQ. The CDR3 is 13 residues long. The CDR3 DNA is TGTGCCAGCAGCCAAGGTGGGTCAGATACGCAGTATTTT. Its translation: CASSQGGSDTQYF.

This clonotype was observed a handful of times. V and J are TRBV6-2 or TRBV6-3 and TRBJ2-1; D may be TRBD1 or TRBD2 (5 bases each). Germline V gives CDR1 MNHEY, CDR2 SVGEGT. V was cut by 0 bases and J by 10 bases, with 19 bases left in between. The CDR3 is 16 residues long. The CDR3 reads CASSYSPGAHFLEQFF. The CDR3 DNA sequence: TGTGCCAGCAGTTACTCTCCCGGGGCCCACTTTTTAGAGCAGTTCTTC.

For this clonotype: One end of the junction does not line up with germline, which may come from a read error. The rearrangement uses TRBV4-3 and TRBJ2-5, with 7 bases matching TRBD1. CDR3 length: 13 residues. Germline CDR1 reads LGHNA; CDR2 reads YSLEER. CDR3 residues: CAGSPSGGETQYF. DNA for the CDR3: TGCGCCGGCAGCCCGTCAGGGGGAGAGACCCAGTACTTC.

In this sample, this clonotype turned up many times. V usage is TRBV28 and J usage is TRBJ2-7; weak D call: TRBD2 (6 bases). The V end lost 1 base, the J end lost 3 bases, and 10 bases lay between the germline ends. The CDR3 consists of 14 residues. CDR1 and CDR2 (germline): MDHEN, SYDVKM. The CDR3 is CASSLFGSVYEQYF. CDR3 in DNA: TGTGCCAGCAGTTTATTCGGGAGTGTCTACGAGCAGTACTTC.

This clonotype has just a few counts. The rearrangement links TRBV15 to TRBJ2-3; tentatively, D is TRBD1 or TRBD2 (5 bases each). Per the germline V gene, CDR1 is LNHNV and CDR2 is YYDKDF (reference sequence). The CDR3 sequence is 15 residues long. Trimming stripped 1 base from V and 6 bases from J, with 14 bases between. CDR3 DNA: TGTGCCACCAGCAGAGGGGGGACCGGGTCGGATACGCAGTATTTT. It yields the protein CATSRGGTGSDTQYF.

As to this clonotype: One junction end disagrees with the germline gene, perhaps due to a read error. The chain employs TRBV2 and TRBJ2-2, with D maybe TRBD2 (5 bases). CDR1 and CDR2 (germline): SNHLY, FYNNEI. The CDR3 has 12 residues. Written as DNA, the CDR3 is TGTGCCAGCGGTAGAAAGACCGGGGAGTTGTTTTTT. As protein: CASGRKTGELFF.

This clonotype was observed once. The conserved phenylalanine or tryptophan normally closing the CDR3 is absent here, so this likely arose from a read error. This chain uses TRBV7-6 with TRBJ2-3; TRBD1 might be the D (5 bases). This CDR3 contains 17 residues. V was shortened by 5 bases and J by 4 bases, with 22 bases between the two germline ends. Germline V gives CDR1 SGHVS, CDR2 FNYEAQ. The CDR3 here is CASSRNYAGIIPDTQYS. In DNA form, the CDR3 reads TGTGCCAGCAGCCGGAACTACGCAGGGATCATCCCAGATACGCAGTATTCT.

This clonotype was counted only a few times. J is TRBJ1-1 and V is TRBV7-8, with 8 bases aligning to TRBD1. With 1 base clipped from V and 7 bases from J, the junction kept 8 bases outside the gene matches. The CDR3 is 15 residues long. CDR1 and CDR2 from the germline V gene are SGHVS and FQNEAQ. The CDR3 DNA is TGTGCCAGCAGCTTAGTAACTGCAGGGGGCGTTGAAGCTTTCTTT. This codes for CASSLVTAGGVEAFF.